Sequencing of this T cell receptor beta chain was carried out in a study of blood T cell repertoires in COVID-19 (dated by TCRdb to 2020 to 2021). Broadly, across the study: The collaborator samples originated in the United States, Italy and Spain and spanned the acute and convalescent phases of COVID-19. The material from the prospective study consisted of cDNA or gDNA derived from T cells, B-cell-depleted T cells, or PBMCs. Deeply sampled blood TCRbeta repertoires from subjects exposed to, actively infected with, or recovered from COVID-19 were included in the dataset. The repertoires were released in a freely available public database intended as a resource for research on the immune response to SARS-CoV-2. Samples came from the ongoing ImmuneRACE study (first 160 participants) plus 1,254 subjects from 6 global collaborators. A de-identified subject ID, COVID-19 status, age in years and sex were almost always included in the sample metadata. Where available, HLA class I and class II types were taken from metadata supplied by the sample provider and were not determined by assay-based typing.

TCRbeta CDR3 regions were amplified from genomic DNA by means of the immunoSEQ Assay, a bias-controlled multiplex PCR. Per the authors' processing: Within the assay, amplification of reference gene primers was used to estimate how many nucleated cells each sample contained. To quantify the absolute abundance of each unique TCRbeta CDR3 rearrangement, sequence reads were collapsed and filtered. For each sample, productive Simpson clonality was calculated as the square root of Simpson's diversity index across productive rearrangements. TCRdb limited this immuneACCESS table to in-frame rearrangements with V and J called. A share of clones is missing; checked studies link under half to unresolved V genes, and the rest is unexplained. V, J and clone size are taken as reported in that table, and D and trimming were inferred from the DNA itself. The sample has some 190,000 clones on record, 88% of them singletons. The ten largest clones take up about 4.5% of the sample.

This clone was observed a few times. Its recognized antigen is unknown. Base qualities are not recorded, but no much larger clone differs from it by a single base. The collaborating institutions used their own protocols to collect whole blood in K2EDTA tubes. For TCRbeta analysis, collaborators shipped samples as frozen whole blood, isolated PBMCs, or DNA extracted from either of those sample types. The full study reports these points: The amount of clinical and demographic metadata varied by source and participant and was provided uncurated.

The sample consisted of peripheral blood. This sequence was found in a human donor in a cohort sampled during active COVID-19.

The bases are TGCAGCGGAAGCAGGGGGCTTGGCGGGGAGCTGTTTTTT. This yields the protein CSGSRGLGGELFF. This chain joins TRBV29-1 to TRBJ2-2, with 8 junctional bases fitting TRBD1. Looking up the germline V gene yields CDR1 SQVTM and CDR2 ANQGSEA. V ends up 7 bases short and J 7 bases short, with an unmatched junction base count of 8. Its CDR3 holds 13 amino acids, cysteine through phenylalanine. The entry retains the CDR3 DNA only, 39 bases that are in frame from base 1.